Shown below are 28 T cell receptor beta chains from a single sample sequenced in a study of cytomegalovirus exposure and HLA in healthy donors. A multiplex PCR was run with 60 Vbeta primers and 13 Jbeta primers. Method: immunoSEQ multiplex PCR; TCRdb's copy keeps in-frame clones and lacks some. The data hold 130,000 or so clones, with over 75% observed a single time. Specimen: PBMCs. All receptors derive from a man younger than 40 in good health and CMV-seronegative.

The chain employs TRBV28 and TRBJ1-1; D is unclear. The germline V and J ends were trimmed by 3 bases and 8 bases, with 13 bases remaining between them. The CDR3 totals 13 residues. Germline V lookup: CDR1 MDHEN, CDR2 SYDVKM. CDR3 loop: CASSFSPEIEAFF. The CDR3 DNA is TGTGCCAGCAGTTTCTCGCCGGAGATCGAAGCTTTCTTT.

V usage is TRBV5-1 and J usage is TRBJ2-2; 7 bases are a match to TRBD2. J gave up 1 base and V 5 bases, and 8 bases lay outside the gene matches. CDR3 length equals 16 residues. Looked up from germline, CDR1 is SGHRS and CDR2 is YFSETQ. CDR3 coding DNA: TGCGCCAGCAGTTATTCCCCTAGCGGGAACACCGGGGAGCTGTTTTTT. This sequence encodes CASSYSPSGNTGELFF.

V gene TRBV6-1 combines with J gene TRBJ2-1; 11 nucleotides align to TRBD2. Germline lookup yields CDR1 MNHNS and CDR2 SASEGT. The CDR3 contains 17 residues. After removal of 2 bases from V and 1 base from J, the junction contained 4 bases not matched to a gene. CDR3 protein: CASSERLAGLSYNEQFF. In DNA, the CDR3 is TGTGCCAGCAGTGAACGACTAGCGGGATTATCCTACAATGAGCAGTTCTTC.

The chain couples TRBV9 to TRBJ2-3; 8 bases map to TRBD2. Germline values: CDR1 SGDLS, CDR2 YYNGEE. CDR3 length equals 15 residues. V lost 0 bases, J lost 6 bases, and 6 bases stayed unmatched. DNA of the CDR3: TGTGCCAGCAGCGTAGTTGCGGGGGGAGCGGATACGCAGTATTTT. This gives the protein CASSVVAGGADTQYF.

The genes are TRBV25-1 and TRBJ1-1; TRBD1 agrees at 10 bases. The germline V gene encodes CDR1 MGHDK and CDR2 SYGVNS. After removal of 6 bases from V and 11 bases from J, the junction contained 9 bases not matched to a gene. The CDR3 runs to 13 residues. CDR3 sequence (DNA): TGTGCCAGCAGATCCGACAGGGGGCTAGGTGCTTTCTTT. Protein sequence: CASRSDRGLGAFF.

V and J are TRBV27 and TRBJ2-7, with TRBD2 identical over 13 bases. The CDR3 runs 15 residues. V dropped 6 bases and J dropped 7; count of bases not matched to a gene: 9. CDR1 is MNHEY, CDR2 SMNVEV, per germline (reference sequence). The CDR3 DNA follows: TGTGCCAGCAGCCCCCGGACTAGCGGGAGTGGAGAGCAGTACTTC. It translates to CASSPRTSGSGEQYF.

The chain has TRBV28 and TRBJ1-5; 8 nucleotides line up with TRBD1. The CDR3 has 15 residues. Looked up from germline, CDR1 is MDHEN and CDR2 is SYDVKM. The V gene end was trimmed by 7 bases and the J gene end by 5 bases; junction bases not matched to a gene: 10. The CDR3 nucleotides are TGTGCCAGCACTCTACCGCAGGGGGCCCATCAGCCCCAGCATTTT. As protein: CASTLPQGAHQPQHF.

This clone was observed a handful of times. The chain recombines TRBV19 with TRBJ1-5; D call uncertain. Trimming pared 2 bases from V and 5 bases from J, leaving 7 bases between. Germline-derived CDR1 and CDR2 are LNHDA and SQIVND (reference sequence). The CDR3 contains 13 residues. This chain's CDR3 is CASSIIGYQPQHF. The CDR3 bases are TGTGCCAGTAGTATAATCGGGTATCAGCCCCAGCATTTT.

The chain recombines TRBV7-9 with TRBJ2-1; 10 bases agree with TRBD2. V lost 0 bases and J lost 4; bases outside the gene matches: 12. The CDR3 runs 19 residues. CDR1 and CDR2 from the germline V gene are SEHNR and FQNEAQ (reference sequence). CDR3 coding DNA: TGTGCCAGCAGCTTAGCGAGGCTAGCGGGAGTAGGATTGTACAATGAGCAGTTCTTC. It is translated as CASSLARLAGVGLYNEQFF.

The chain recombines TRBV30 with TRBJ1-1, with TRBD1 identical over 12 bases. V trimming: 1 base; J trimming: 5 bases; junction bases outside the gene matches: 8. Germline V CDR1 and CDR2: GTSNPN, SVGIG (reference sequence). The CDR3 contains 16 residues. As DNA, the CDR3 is TGTGCCTGGAGTGACCGGGACAGGGGGCTTTGGACTGAAGCTTTCTTT. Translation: CAWSDRDRGLWTEAFF.

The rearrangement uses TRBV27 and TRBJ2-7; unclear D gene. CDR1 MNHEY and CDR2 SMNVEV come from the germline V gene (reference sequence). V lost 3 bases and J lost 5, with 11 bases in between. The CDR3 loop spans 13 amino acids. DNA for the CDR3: TGTGCCAGCAGTTTCCAGGTGCTGGACGAGCAGTACTTC. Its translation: CASSFQVLDEQYF.

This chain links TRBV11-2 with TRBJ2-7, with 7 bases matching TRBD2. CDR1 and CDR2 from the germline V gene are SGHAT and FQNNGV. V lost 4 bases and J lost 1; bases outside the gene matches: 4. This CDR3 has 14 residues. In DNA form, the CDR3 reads TGTGCCAGCAGCTACACCGGGAGGTCCTACGAGCAGTACTTC. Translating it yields CASSYTGRSYEQYF.

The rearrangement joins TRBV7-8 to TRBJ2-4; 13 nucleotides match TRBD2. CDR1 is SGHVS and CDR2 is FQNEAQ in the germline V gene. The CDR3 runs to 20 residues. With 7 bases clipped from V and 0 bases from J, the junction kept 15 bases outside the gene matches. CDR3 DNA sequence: TGTGCCAGCACCGAACGGGCGGGGACTAGCGGGACTATAGCCAAAAACATTCAGTACTTC. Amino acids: CASTERAGTSGTIAKNIQYF.

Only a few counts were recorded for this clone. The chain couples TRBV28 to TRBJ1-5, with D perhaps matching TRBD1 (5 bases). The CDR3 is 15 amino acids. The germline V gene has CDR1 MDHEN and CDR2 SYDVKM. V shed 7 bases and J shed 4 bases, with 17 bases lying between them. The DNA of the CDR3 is TGTGCCAGCACACCGCCGACGGGGGGTAATCAGCCCCAGCATTTT. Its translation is CASTPPTGGNQPQHF.

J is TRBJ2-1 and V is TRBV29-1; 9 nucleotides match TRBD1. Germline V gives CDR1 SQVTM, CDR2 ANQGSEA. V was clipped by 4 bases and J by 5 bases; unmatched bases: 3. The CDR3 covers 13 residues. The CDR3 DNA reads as TGCAGCGTTGGGGGGACAGGGAACAATGAGCAGTTCTTC. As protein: CSVGGTGNNEQFF.

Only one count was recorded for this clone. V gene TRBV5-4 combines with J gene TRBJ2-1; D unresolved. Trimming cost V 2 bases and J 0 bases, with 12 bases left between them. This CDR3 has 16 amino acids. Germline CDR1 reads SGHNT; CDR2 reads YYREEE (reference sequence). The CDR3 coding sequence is TGTGCCAGCAGCTTATCACTCCCATACTCCTACAATGAGCAGTTCTTC. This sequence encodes CASSLSLPYSYNEQFF. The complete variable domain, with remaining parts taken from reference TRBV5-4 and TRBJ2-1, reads ETGVTQSPTHLIKTRGQQVTLRCSSQSGHNTVSWYQQALGQGPQFIFQYYREEENGRGNFPPRFSGLQFPNYSSELNVNALELDDSALYLCASSLSLPYSYNEQFFGPGTRLTVL.

The CDR3 coding sequence is TGTGCCAGTAGTGCTACCGCAGGGGAAGAAACCTTC. Protein sequence: CASSATAGEETF. The chain employs TRBV19 and TRBJ1-2; D may be TRBD1 (6 bases). Per the germline V gene, CDR1 is LNHDA and CDR2 is SQIVND (reference sequence). Between the trimmed V and J ends, which lost 5 bases and 14 bases, there was a span of 18 bases. The CDR3 totals 12 residues.

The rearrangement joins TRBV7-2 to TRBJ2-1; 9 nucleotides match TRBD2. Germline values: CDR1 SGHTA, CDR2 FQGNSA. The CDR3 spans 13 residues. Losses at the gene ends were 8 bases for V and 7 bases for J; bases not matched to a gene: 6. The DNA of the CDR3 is TGTGCCAGCGGGACTAGCTTACCTAATGAGCAGTTCTTC. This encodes CASGTSLPNEQFF.

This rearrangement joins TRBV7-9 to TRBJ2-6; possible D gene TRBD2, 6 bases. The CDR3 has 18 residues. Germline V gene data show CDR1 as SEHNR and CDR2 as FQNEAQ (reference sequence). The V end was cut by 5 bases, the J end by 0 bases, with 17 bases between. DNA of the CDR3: TGTGCCAGCAGCACCCTCCGCGGGGCTTACTCTGGGGCCAACGTCCTGACTTTC. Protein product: CASSTLRGAYSGANVLTF.

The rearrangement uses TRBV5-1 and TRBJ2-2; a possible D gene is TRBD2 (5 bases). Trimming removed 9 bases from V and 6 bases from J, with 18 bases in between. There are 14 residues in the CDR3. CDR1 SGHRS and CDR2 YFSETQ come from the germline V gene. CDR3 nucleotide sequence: TGCGCCACCCGGACGGTAGCGTATCCCGGGGAGCTGTTTTTT. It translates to CATRTVAYPGELFF.

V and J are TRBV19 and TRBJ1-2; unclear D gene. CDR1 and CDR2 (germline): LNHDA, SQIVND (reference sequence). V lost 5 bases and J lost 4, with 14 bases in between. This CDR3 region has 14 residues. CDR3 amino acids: CASSRDLSGYGYTF. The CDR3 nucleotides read TGTGCCAGTAGTCGAGACCTATCGGGCTATGGCTACACCTTC.

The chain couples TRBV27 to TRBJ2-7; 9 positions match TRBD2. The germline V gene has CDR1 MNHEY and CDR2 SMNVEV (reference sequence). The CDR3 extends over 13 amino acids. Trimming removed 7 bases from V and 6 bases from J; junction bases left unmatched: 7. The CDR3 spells CASKTSGSPEQYF. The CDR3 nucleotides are TGTGCCAGCAAGACTAGCGGAAGTCCCGAGCAGTACTTC.

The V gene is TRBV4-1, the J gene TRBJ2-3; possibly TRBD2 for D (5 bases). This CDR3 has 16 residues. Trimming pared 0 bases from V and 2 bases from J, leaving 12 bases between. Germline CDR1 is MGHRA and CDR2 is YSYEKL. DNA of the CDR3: TGCGCCAGCAGCCAAGATAGAGAGCGGACCACAGATACGCAGTATTTT. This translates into CASSQDRERTTDTQYF.

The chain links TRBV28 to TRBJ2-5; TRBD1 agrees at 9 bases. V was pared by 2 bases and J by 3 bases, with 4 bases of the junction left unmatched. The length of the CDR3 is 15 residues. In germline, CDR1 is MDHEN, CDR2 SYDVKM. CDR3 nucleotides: TGTGCCAGCAGTTTACCGACAGGGGGGAAAGAGACCCAGTACTTC. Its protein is CASSLPTGGKETQYF.

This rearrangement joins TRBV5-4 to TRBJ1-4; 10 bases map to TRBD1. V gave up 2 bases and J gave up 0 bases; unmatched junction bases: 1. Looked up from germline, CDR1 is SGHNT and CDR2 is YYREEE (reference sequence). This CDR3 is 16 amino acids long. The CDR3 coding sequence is TGTGCCAGCAGCTTAGGACAGGGGGCAACTAATGAAAAACTGTTTTTT. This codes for CASSLGQGATNEKLFF.

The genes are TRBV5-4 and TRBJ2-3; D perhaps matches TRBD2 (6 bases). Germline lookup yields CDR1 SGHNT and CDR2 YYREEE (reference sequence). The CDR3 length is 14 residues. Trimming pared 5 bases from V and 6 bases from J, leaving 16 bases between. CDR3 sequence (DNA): TGTGCCAGCAGACAATGGGGGGTGACGGATACGCAGTATTTT. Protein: CASRQWGVTDTQYF. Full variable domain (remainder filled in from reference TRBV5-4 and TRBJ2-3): ETGVTQSPTHLIKTRGQQVTLRCSSQSGHNTVSWYQQALGQGPQFIFQYYREEENGRGNFPPRFSGLQFPNYSSELNVNALELDDSALYLCASRQWGVTDTQYFGPGTRLTVL.

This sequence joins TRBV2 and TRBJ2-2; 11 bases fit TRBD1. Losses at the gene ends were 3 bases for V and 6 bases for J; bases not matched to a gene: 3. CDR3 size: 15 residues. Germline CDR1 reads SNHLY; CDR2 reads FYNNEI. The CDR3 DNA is TGTGCCAGCAGTGAGTCGGGACAGGGGGCCGGGGAGCTGTTTTTT. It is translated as CASSESGQGAGELFF.

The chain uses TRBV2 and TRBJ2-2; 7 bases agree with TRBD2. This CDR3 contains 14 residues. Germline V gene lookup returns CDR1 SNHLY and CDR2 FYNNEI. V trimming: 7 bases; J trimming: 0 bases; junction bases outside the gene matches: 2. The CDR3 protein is CASMRGTNTGELFF. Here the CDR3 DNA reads TGTGCCAGCATGCGGGGGACGAACACCGGGGAGCTGTTTTTT.